The clone carrying this T cell receptor beta chain has only a few counts. The target antigen is unknown. The source of the sample is a study of CD8 T cells in ankylosing spondylitis. J was trimmed by 9 bases and V by 6 bases; bases with no gene match: 8. CDR3 size: 13 residues. Germline V gene data show CDR1 as SNHLY and CDR2 as FYNNEI. TCRdb analysed the 5' RACE reads with MiXCR anew, one entry per CDR3 protein. The sample lists approximately 300,000 distinct CDR3 sequences, 7.5% to 9% seen once, with more than 12% in the top ten. Findings and limits, study-wide: Seemingly characteristic of ankylosing spondylitis blood was a TCR beta motif consisting of about 8 highly homologous variants.

The V call is TRBV2, the J call TRBJ2-1; 7 bases fit TRBD1. This TCR was sampled from a male donor with ankylosing spondylitis. Specimen: blood, either unsorted or a sorted T cell fraction (not recorded which). CDR3 DNA: TGTGCCAGCAGAAAAGGGGGCCCGGGTGAGCAGTTCTTC. This translates into CASRKGGPGEQFF. Supplemented by reference TRBV2 and TRBJ2-1, the full variable domain reads EPEVTQTPSHQVTQMGQEVILRCVPISNHLYFYWYRQILGQKVEFLVSFYNNEISEKSEIFDDQFSVERPDGSNFTLKIRSTKLEDSAMYFCASRKGGPGEQFFGPGTRLTVL.